Following are 17 T cell receptor beta chains from one sample sequenced in a study of blood T cell repertoires in COVID-19. Assay: immunoSEQ multiplex PCR; the TCRdb copy retains only in-frame clones and omits some. The repertoire holds about 190,000 clones, with 65% to 85% as singletons. The sample was PBMCs or T cells enriched from blood (not recorded which). All receptors derive from a woman younger than 45 who had been exposed to COVID-19.

The chain has TRBV30 and TRBJ1-1; tentative D call: TRBD1 (5 bases). This CDR3 has 13 amino acids. Germline CDR1 and CDR2: GTSNPN and SVGIG (reference sequence). Trimming left V 8 bases short and J 6 bases short, with 19 bases between. DNA for the CDR3: TGTGCCCTAAGACAGTTTTCCACAGCTGAAGCTTTCTTT. This codes for CALRQFSTAEAFF.

This chain joins TRBV6-2 or TRBV6-3 and TRBJ2-7; D is unclear. Deletions cut 5 bases from V and 2 bases from J, with 19 bases between. CDR1 is MNHEY, CDR2 SVGEGT, per germline. The CDR3 totals 16 residues. The CDR3 loop is CASSPPAGHLAYEQYF. The CDR3 nucleotides read TGTGCCAGCAGTCCCCCGGCAGGCCACTTGGCCTACGAGCAGTACTTC.

The gene calls are TRBV11-2 and TRBJ2-1, with TRBD2 matching 11 bases. The germline V gene encodes CDR1 SGHAT and CDR2 FQNNGV. V lost 5 bases, J lost 8 bases, and 8 bases stayed unmatched. The CDR3 extends over 15 amino acids. DNA of the CDR3: TGTGCCAGCAGCCCCGTAGCGGGGGGGCAGGATGAGCAGTTCTTC. Translation gives CASSPVAGGQDEQFF.

The CDR3 bases are TGCGCCAGCAGCCGGATCCCCCAGGATATTAACTATGGCTACACCTTC. Its protein product is CASSRIPQDINYGYTF. The V call is TRBV5-1, the J call TRBJ1-2, with D uncertain. This CDR3 has 16 residues. V was cut by 4 bases and J by 1 base, with 17 bases left in between. Per the germline V gene, CDR1 is SGHRS and CDR2 is YFSETQ.

V and J are TRBV12-5 and TRBJ2-5; 7 bases are a match to TRBD1. Germline loops: CDR1 LGHNT, CDR2 FRNRAP. This CDR3 region has 15 residues. V shed 3 bases and J 5 bases; nucleotides not matched to a gene: 9. The CDR3 here is CASGLGRTGGETQYF. CDR3 DNA: TGTGCTAGTGGTTTAGGACGGACAGGCGGGGAGACCCAGTACTTC.

This clone was seen more than once but under ten times. The chain links TRBV14 to TRBJ1-1; the D gene is possibly TRBD1 (6 bases). Per germline, CDR1 SGHDN and CDR2 FVKESK. V lost 4 bases and J 13 bases, leaving 16 bases between the germline ends. The CDR3 covers 12 residues. CDR3 protein: CASSPYTGTGFF. CDR3 nucleotides: TGTGCCAGCAGCCCGTATACAGGGACCGGTTTCTTT.

This chain uses TRBV6-5 with TRBJ1-6; D unclear. Per germline, CDR1 MNHEY and CDR2 SVGAGI. The V end was cut by 0 bases, the J end by 11 bases, with 8 bases between. The CDR3 is made up of 13 amino acids. CDR3 in DNA: TGTGCCAGCAGTTACTCGAGCTTAGCACCCCTCCACTTT. Translating it yields CASSYSSLAPLHF.

This chain links TRBV10-3 with TRBJ1-2; the D gene is possibly TRBD1 (6 bases). This CDR3 has 14 amino acids. Germline lookup yields CDR1 ENHRY and CDR2 SYGVKD. V shed 6 bases and J shed 0 bases, with 11 bases lying between them. This CDR3 is CAIRRDTTNYGYTF. DNA for the CDR3: TGTGCCATCAGACGGGACACCACTAACTATGGCTACACCTTC.

In its sample, this clone was seen once. The rearrangement links TRBV5-1 to TRBJ2-2; TRBD1 matches 10 bases. Germline V gives CDR1 SGHRS, CDR2 YFSETQ. With V trimmed by 4 bases and J by 6 bases, 3 bases remained unmatched. This CDR3 comprises 14 residues. CDR3 loop: CASSIGQGAGELFF. As DNA, the CDR3 is TGCGCCAGCAGCATCGGACAGGGGGCCGGGGAGCTGTTTTTT.

V usage is TRBV29-1 and J usage is TRBJ1-2, with 10 bases matching TRBD1. CDR1 is SQVTM, CDR2 ANQGSEA, per germline. J was trimmed by 4 bases and V by 4 bases; bases with no gene match: 6. The CDR3 length is 14 residues. The CDR3 spells CSVVGTGVGYGYTF. CDR3 coding DNA: TGCAGCGTTGTTGGGACAGGGGTGGGCTATGGCTACACCTTC.

This chain uses TRBV6-5 with TRBJ2-1; D gene unclear. Trimming left V 0 bases short and J 2 bases short, with 8 bases between. The CDR3 totals 15 residues. Germline CDR1 and CDR2: MNHEY and SVGAGI. In DNA, the CDR3 is TGTGCCAGCAGTTACTCGAACACAGCCTACAATGAGCAGTTCTTC. Translating it yields CASSYSNTAYNEQFF.

This chain links TRBV19 with TRBJ2-7; 8 nucleotides match TRBD1. CDR3 length: 16 amino acids. Germline CDR1 and CDR2: LNHDA and SQIVND (reference sequence). V was clipped by 0 bases and J by 2 bases; unmatched bases: 6. The CDR3 DNA follows: TGTGCCAGTAGTATAGATACACAGGGGGGCACCTACGAGCAGTACTTC. It is translated as CASSIDTQGGTYEQYF.

V and J are TRBV27 and TRBJ1-5; D gene ambiguous. V lost 1 base, J lost 0 bases, and 7 bases lay in between. Germline V CDR1 and CDR2: MNHEY, SMNVEV (reference sequence). CDR3 length: 15 residues. The CDR3: CASSLFRGSNQPQHF. CDR3 sequence (DNA): TGTGCCAGCAGTTTATTTCGGGGTAGCAATCAGCCCCAGCATTTT.

The chain carries TRBV18 and TRBJ1-2; D gene ambiguous. Germline V gene data show CDR1 as KGHSH and CDR2 as LQKENI. V lost 6 bases, J lost 10 bases, and 21 bases lay in between. The length of the CDR3 is 14 residues. The CDR3 reads CASSQTEGVGSYTF. CDR3 DNA sequence: TGTGCCAGCTCCCAGACGGAGGGCGTCGGTTCCTACACCTTC.

This clone was counted once. This rearrangement joins TRBV4-1 to TRBJ1-5, with a possible D match to TRBD1 (5 bases). The V gene lost 0 bases and the J gene lost 3 bases, with 12 bases spanning the gap. Germline-derived CDR1 and CDR2 are MGHRA and YSYEKL. This CDR3 has 16 amino acids. CDR3 sequence reads: CASSQDRGHLNQPQHF. Written as DNA, the CDR3 is TGCGCCAGCAGCCAAGATAGGGGCCACCTCAATCAGCCCCAGCATTTT.

The gene calls are TRBV5-1 and TRBJ2-7; TRBD2 matches at 11 bases. Germline-derived CDR1 and CDR2 are SGHRS and YFSETQ. With 4 bases clipped from V and 2 bases from J, the junction kept 5 bases outside the gene matches. This CDR3 has 15 amino acids. The CDR3 protein is CASSSTSGGPYEQYF. CDR3 in DNA: TGCGCCAGCAGCAGTACTAGCGGGGGTCCCTACGAGCAGTACTTC.

The gene calls are TRBV27 and TRBJ2-3; D is uncertain. V was shortened by 4 bases and J by 9 bases, with 11 bases between the two germline ends. The germline CDR1 and CDR2 sequences are MNHEY and SMNVEV (reference sequence). The CDR3 is made up of 12 amino acids. The CDR3 coding sequence is TGTGCCAGCAGTTCGGCCGGGTGGACGCAGTATTTT. Protein sequence: CASSSAGWTQYF.